This entry features one TCR beta chain sequence. The V gene's germline CDR1 is SGHVS and CDR2 FNYEAQ. The length of the CDR3 is 15 residues. The trim removed 6 bases at V and 6 bases at J, leaving 10 bases unmatched. This sample is part of a study of blood T cell repertoires in COVID-19. Using immunoSEQ multiplex PCR, the repertoire was profiled, and TCRdb retains in-frame clones only, with some absent. Among tens of thousands of clones listed, roughly 77% were seen once. The clonotype comes from a human donor in a cohort sampled during active COVID-19. The gene calls are TRBV7-6 and TRBJ1-5; 8 nucleotides agree with TRBD1. Sequencing input: peripheral blood. The CDR3 loop reads CASSRDRGLGQPQHF. The CDR3 DNA sequence: TGTGCCAGCAGTCGAGACAGGGGATTAGGTCAGCCCCAGCATTTT.